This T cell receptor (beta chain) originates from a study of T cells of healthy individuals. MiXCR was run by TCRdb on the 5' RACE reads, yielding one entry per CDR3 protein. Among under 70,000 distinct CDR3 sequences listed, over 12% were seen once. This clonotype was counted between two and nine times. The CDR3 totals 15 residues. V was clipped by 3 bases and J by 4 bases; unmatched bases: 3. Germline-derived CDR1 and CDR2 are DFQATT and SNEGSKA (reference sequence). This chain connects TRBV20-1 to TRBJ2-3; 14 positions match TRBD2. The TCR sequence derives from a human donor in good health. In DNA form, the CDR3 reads TGCAGTGCTAGGACTAGCGGGGGGGCGGCAGATACGCAGTATTTT. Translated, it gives CSARTSGGAADTQYF.